This T cell receptor beta chain came from a study of identical twins. This clonotype was observed a few times. TCRdb called the 5' RACE reads again in MiXCR, with one record for every CDR3 protein. The sample holds about 200,000 distinct CDR3 sequences, about 15% seen once. The CDR3 length is 15 residues. With 3 bases removed from V and 5 bases from J, the gap between germline ends came to 17 bases. Germline loops: CDR1 SGHKS, CDR2 YYEKEE (reference sequence). These data were also reused for a study on T cells expressing NK-cell markers.

This receptor was taken from a woman in her late teens or twenties in good health. Sequencing was performed on CD8+ T cells sorted from blood. V is TRBV5-5 and J is TRBJ2-5; D is possibly TRBD1 or TRBD2 (5 bases each). The CDR3 nucleotides are TGTGCCAGCAGCTCAGGGACGGGTGGAAGGGAGACCCAGTACTTC. Translated, it gives CASSSGTGGRETQYF.